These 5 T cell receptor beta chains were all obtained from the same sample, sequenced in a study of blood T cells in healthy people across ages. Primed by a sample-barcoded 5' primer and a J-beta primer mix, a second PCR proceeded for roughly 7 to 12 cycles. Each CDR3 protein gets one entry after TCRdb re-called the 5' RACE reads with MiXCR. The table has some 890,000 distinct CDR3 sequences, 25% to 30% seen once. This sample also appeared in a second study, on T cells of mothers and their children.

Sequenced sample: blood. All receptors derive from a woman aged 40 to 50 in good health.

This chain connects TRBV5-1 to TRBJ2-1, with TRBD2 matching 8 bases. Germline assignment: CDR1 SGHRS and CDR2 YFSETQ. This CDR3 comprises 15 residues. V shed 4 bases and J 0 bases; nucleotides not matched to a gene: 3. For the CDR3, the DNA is TGCGCCAGCAGCGCGGGGGGCAACTCCTACAATGAGCAGTTCTTC. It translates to CASSAGGNSYNEQFF.

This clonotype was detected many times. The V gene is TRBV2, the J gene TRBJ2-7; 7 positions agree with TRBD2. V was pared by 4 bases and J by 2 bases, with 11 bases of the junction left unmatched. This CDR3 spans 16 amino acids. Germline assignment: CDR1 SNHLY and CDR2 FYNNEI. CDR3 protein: CASSGGAERGAYEQYF. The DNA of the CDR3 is TGTGCCAGCAGTGGAGGGGCCGAGCGGGGTGCCTACGAGCAGTACTTC.

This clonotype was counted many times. The CDR3 protein is CSAMTGTVATLSEQYF. In nucleotides, the CDR3 is TGCAGTGCCATGACCGGGACAGTAGCCACCTTATCCGAGCAGTACTTC. The chain has TRBV20-1 and TRBJ2-7, with 7 nucleotides matching TRBD1. CDR1 is DFQATT and CDR2 is SNEGSKA in the germline V gene (reference sequence). The CDR3 runs to 16 residues. Trimming removed 6 bases from V and 6 bases from J; junction bases left unmatched: 20.

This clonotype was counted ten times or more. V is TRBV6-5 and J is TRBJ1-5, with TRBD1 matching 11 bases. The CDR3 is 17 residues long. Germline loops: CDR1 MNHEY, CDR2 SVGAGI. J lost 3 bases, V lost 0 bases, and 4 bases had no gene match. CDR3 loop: CASSYSGTGGTNQPQHF. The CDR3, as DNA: TGTGCCAGCAGTTACTCGGGGACAGGGGGGACCAATCAGCCCCAGCATTTT.

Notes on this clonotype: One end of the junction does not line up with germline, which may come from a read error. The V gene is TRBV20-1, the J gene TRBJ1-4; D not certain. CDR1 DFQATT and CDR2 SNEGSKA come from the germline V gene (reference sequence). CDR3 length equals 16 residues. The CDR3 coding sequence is TGCGGTGCTAGAGAAGCAGGAAAGGCAACTAATGAAAAACTGTTTTTT. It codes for CGAREAGKATNEKLFF.